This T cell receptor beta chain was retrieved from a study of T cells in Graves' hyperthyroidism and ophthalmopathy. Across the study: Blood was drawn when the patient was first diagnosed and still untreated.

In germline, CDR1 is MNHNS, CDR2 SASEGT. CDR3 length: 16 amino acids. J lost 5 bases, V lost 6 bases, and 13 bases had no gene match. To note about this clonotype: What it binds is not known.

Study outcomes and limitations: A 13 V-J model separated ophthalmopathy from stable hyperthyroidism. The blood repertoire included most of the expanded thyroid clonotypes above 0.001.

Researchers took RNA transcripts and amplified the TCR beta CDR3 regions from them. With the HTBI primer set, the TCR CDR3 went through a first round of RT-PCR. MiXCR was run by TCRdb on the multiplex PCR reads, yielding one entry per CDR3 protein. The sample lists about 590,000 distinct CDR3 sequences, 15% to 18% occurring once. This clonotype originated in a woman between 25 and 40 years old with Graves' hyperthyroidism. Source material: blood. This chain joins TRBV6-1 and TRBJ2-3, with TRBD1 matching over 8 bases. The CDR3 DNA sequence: TGTGCCAGCAGGCTTGGACAGGGCCTGGGGCGAGATACGCAGTATTTT. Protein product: CASRLGQGLGRDTQYF.